A selection of T cell receptor beta chains follows, all from one sample in a study of T cells in tumors after PD-1 blockade. Assay: immunoSEQ multiplex PCR; the TCRdb copy retains only in-frame clones and omits some. The table lists fewer than 15,000 clones, about four fifths of them singletons. The specimen was PBMCs, collected after anti-PD-1 treatment. All receptors derive from a human donor with basal cell carcinoma. The CDR3 runs from the conserved cysteine through the conserved F or W. A D gene is named only where the DNA matches it firmly. The size of a clone is reported for some rows only, either as once, few or many, or as a class for expanded clones.

D	size	V	J	length	DNA	CDR3
.	.	TRBV2	TRBJ2-7	11	TGTGCCAGCAGTGACATGGGCGAGCAGTACTTC	CASSDMGEQYF
.	.	TRBV15	TRBJ2-3	16	TGTGCCACCAGCAGAGATACGGGCCTCGACACAGATACGCAGTATTTT	CATSRDTGLDTDTQYF
TRBD1	medium-sized	TRBV6-2/TRBV6-3	TRBJ2-7	15	TGTGCCAGCAGTTACTCGAAGACAGGGGCATACGAGCAGTACTTC	CASSYSKTGAYEQYF
.	.	TRBV3-1/TRBV3-2	TRBJ2-3	13	TGTGCCAGCAGCCAAACAGGGACAGATACGCAGTATTTT	CASSQTGTDTQYF
TRBD2	.	TRBV5-1	TRBJ2-7	17	TGCGCCAGCAGCTTGTTTGCTAGCGGGGGGAGCTCCTACGAGCAGTACTTC	CASSLFASGGSSYEQYF
.	.	TRBV7-9	TRBJ2-2	18	TGTGCCAGCAGCTCAAGGTTGACCGGGACACTGAACACCGGGGAGCTGTTTTTT	CASSSRLTGTLNTGELFF
TRBD2	.	TRBV7-3	TRBJ2-1	15	TGTGCCAGCAGCTCCTCCGGGACTAGAATCAATGAGCAGTTCTTC	CASSSSGTRINEQFF
.	.	TRBV5-1	TRBJ2-5	15	TGCGCCAGCAGCTTGGCGGCCCCCCGGGGGGAGACCCAGTACTTC	CASSLAAPRGETQYF
.	.	TRBV19	TRBJ2-3	13	TGTGCCAGTAGTTCCGGACGCACAGATACGCAGTATTTT	CASSSGRTDTQYF
TRBD1	.	TRBV5-5	TRBJ2-7	12	TGTGCCAGCAGCCGGACAGGGGACGAGCAGTACTTC	CASSRTGDEQYF
TRBD2	.	TRBV18	TRBJ2-5	15	TGTGCCAGCTCACCGGGACTAGCGGGAGGAGAGACCCAGTACTTC	CASSPGLAGGETQYF
.	.	TRBV2	TRBJ2-1	12	TGTGCCAGCAGTGGAGGGGGGGATGAGCAGTTCTTC	CASSGGGDEQFF
.	.	TRBV19	TRBJ1-2	16	TGTGCCAGTAGTATGGGTCGGGGGGCGCCGAACTATGGCTACACCTTC	CASSMGRGAPNYGYTF
.	.	TRBV4-1	TRBJ2-5	13	TGCGCCAGCAGCCAAGATCCGGTGGAGACCCAGTACTTC	CASSQDPVETQYF
.	.	TRBV29-1	TRBJ1-2	13	TGCAGCGTTGAAGAGAGACAGTTCTATGGCTACACCTTC	CSVEERQFYGYTF
TRBD1	few	TRBV7-2	TRBJ1-6	15	TGTGCCAGCAGCCTTGTCAGGGGGTCTCAATCACCCCTCCACTTT	CASSLVRGSQSPLHF
.	.	TRBV2	TRBJ2-1	19	TGTCCCCGCAGTTATGGGGGGGCGCGGGTGGGGAGCTCCTACAATGAGCAGTTCTTC	CPRSYGGARVGSSYNEQFF
TRBD1	.	TRBV4-1	TRBJ1-1	21	TGCGCCAGCAGCCACTACCTGCGACAGGGGCGACAGGGGCCAGTTAACACTGAAGCTTTCTTT	CASSHYLRQGRQGPVNTEAFF
TRBD1	.	TRBV27	TRBJ1-2	18	TGTGCCAGCAGTACCCTAATTACGACAGGGTGGGGAAACTATGGCTACACCTTC	CASSTLITTGWGNYGYTF
.	once	TRBV4-1	TRBJ2-7	15	TGCGCCAGCAGCCAACCCGGGACTTCCACCTACGAGCAGTACTTC	CASSQPGTSTYEQYF
TRBD1	.	TRBV19	TRBJ1-2	15	TGTGCCACGAAGGAGATAGGGGACAGGGAGGATGGCTACACCTTC	CATKEIGDREDGYTF
.	.	TRBV5-4	TRBJ1-1	14	TGTGCCAGCAGCTTTTTAGCGGGGAACACTGAAGCTTTCTTT	CASSFLAGNTEAFF
TRBD2	.	TRBV4-1	TRBJ2-3	14	TGCGCCAGCAGCCAAGCCAGCGGGAGGGATACGCAGTATTTT	CASSQASGRDTQYF